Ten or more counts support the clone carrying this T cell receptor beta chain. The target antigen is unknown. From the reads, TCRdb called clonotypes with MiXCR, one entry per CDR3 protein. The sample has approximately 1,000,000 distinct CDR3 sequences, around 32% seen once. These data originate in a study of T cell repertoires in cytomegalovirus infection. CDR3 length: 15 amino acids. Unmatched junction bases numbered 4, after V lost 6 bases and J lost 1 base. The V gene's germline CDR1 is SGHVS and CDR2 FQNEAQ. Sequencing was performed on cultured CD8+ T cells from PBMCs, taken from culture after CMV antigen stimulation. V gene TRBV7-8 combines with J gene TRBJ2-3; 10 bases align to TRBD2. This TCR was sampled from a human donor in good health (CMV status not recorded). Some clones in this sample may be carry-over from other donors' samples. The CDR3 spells CASRLTSGGTDTQYF. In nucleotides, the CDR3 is TGTGCCAGCAGACTTACTAGCGGGGGCACAGATACGCAGTATTTT.